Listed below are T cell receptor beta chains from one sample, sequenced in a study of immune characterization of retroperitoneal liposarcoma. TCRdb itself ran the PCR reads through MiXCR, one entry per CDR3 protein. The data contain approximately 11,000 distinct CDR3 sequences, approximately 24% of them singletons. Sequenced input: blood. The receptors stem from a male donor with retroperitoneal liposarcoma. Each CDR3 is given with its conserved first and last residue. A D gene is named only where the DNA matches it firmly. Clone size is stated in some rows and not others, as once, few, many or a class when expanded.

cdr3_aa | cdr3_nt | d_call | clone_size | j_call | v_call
CASRHPTGGLERETQYF | TGTGCCAGCAGACACCCGACAGGGGGCCTGGAGAGAGAGACCCAGTACTTC | TRBD1 | . | TRBJ2-5 | TRBV7-2
CASSSSSGNQPQHF | TGTGCCAGCAGCTCCTCGTCCGGGAATCAGCCCCAGCATTTT | . | many | TRBJ1-5 | TRBV7-8
CASSNGGGYEQFF | TGTGCCAGCAGTAATGGCGGGGGCTACGAGCAGTTCTTC | . | medium-sized | TRBJ2-1 | TRBV6-1
CASSRGAGNQPQHF | TGTGCCAGCAGTCGGGGGGCGGGGAATCAGCCCCAGCATTTT | . | few | TRBJ1-5 | TRBV6-1
CASSPGGGTEAFF | TGTGCCAGCAGCCCAGGGGGCGGCACTGAAGCTTTCTTT | TRBD1 | medium-sized | TRBJ1-1 | TRBV12-3/TRBV12-4
CASSPERGGKDTQYF | TGTGCCAGCAGTCCCGAGCGGGGGGGCAAAGATACGCAGTATTTT | TRBD2 | few | TRBJ2-3 | TRBV12-3/TRBV12-4
CASSLPSGTDAEAFF | TGCGCCAGCAGCTTGCCCTCGGGGACGGATGCTGAAGCTTTCTTT | . | many | TRBJ1-1 | TRBV5-1
CASSSDRASGTLQFF | TGTGCCAGCAGCTCCGACAGGGCTAGCGGAACTTTGCAGTTCTTC | . | many | TRBJ2-1 | TRBV11-1
CARVDRATEAFF | TGCGCCAGGGTGGACAGAGCCACTGAAGCTTTCTTT | . | many | TRBJ1-1 | TRBV23-1
CASSPSGPYNEQFF | TGTGCCAGCAGCCCATCAGGACCGTACAATGAGCAGTTCTTC | . | . | TRBJ2-1 | TRBV7-6
CASSEQGNYGYTF | TGTGCCAGCAGTGAACAGGGGAACTATGGCTACACCTTC | . | many | TRBJ1-2 | TRBV6-1
CASSEGGDADTIYF | TGTGCCAGCAGTGAAGGAGGAGATGCAGACACCATATATTTT | . | . | TRBJ1-3 | TRBV6-1
CASSYGGWETQYF | TGTGCCAGCAGTTACGGGGGCTGGGAGACCCAGTACTTC | . | . | TRBJ2-5 | TRBV6-6
CASSARQGPNTGELFF | TGTGCCAGCAGTGCCCGACAGGGGCCGAACACCGGGGAGCTGTTTTTT | TRBD1 | . | TRBJ2-2 | TRBV6-1
CASRLGTSGTDTQYF | TGTGCCAGCAGACTCGGGACTAGCGGCACAGATACGCAGTATTTT | TRBD2 | . | TRBJ2-3 | TRBV6-6
CASSILPGQGVNSPLHF | TGTGCCAGTAGTATTCTCCCGGGACAGGGGGTCAATTCACCCCTCCACTTT | TRBD1 | few | TRBJ1-6 | TRBV19
CASSLVSGDTQYF | TGTGCCAGCAGCTTGGTGTCCGGAGATACGCAGTATTTT | . | many | TRBJ2-3 | TRBV5-6
CASSFDRVLGEQYF | TGTGCCAGCAGCTTCGACAGGGTACTCGGCGAGCAGTACTTC | TRBD1 | . | TRBJ2-7 | TRBV7-6
CASRGDSYEQYF | TGTGCCAGCAGGGGGGACAGCTACGAGCAGTACTTC | TRBD1 | . | TRBJ2-7 | TRBV14
CASSYRDQETQYF | TGTGCCAGCAGCTACAGGGATCAGGAGACCCAGTACTTC | . | few | TRBJ2-5 | TRBV6-6
CASSPDGTSTDTQYF | TGCGCCAGCAGCCCGGACGGGACTAGCACAGATACGCAGTATTTT | . | many | TRBJ2-3 | TRBV5-1
CASSEGQGHTDMQYF | TGTGCCAGCAGTGAGGGACAGGGACACACAGATATGCAGTATTTT | TRBD1 | . | TRBJ2-3 | TRBV6-4
CASSFQTGMGNQPQHF | TGTGCCAGCAGTTTTCAGACAGGTATGGGCAATCAGCCCCAGCATTTT | . | . | TRBJ1-5 | TRBV12-3/TRBV12-4
CASSPSGPGSSYNEQFF | TGTGCCAGCAGTCCCTCCGGGCCGGGGAGCTCCTACAATGAGCAGTTCTTC | . | once | TRBJ2-1 | TRBV12-3/TRBV12-4
CASSVQDTYNEQFF | TGTGCCAGCAGTGTGCAGGATACCTACAATGAGCAGTTCTTC | . | many | TRBJ2-1 | TRBV12-3/TRBV12-4
CARKSGSGVFRGELFF | TGTGCAAGAAAGTCGGGTAGCGGGGTGTTTCGGGGGGAGCTGTTTTTT | TRBD2 | . | TRBJ2-2 | TRBV6-1
CASSLETGLHEQFF | TGTGCCAGCAGCTTAGAAACAGGGCTTCATGAGCAGTTCTTC | . | once | TRBJ2-1 | TRBV11-3
CASSSGTGGGNSPLHF | TGTGCCAGCAGCTCGGGGACAGGGGGGGGCAATTCACCCCTCCACTTT | TRBD1 | few | TRBJ1-6 | TRBV27
CASSSTSGGSYEQYF | TGTGCCAGCAGTTCGACTAGCGGGGGTTCCTACGAGCAGTACTTC | TRBD2 | . | TRBJ2-7 | TRBV6-2/TRBV6-3
CASIIGGLSGNTIYF | TGTGCCAGCATTATCGGCGGCCTCTCTGGAAACACCATATATTTT | . | . | TRBJ1-3 | TRBV28
CASSEDRGPREKLFF | TGTGCCAGCAGTGAGGACAGGGGGCCCAGGGAAAAACTGTTTTTT | TRBD1 | many | TRBJ1-4 | TRBV6-1
CASSSQGAANTEAFF | TGTGCCAGCAGTTCACAGGGGGCGGCGAACACTGAAGCTTTCTTT | TRBD1 | few | TRBJ1-1 | TRBV6-5
CATSRTPWDSNQPQHF | TGTGCCACCAGCAGAACCCCCTGGGATAGCAATCAGCCCCAGCATTTT | . | few | TRBJ1-5 | TRBV15
CASSASGTANPYEQYF | TGTGCCAGCAGTGCATCCGGGACCGCAAACCCCTACGAGCAGTACTTC | . | . | TRBJ2-7 | TRBV25-1
CASSYERETEQFF | TGTGCCAGCAGTTACGAGCGGGAGACTGAGCAGTTCTTC | TRBD2 | few | TRBJ2-1 | TRBV6-1
CASSEALGGIEQFF | TGTGCCAGCAGTGAAGCGCTAGGGGGGATTGAGCAGTTCTTC | . | few | TRBJ2-1 | TRBV6-1
CASSQRTEEYIQYF | TGCGCCAGCAGCCAGAGGACAGAGGAGTACATTCAGTACTTC | . | medium-sized | TRBJ2-4 | TRBV4-1
CASSYSGGAPRETQYF | TGTGCCAGCAGTTACAGCGGGGGGGCGCCCCGGGAGACCCAGTACTTC | TRBD2 | many | TRBJ2-5 | TRBV6-5
CASSSTWTGRKETQYF | TGTGCCAGCAGTTCAACATGGACAGGGAGGAAAGAGACCCAGTACTTC | TRBD1 | . | TRBJ2-5 | TRBV6-6
CASSQGLASEQYF | TGTGCCAGCAGTCAGGGACTAGCTAGCGAGCAGTACTTC | TRBD2 | few | TRBJ2-7 | TRBV27
CASSSPGLAGLLETQYF | TGTGCCAGCAGTTCGCCGGGACTAGCGGGCCTACTGGAGACCCAGTACTTC | TRBD2 | . | TRBJ2-5 | TRBV6-2/TRBV6-3
CASSEEAPLLWSDTQYF | TGTGCCAGCAGTGAAGAAGCGCCCTTACTTTGGTCAGATACGCAGTATTTT | . | many | TRBJ2-3 | TRBV6-1
CASSLDPSGGATDTQYF | TGCGCCAGCAGCTTGGATCCTAGCGGGGGGGCAACAGATACGCAGTATTTT | TRBD2 | few | TRBJ2-3 | TRBV5-1
CASSRGGQPGNEQFF | TGTGCCAGCAGCCGCGGGGGACAGCCTGGCAATGAGCAGTTCTTC | . | few | TRBJ2-1 | TRBV27
CASSQDEGRTNYGYTF | TGCGCCAGCAGCCAAGATGAGGGACGGACAAACTATGGCTACACCTTC | . | many | TRBJ1-2 | TRBV4-1
CASSLNGASGEQFF | TGTGCCAGCAGTTTAAATGGGGCTAGCGGGGAGCAGTTCTTC | TRBD2 | . | TRBJ2-1 | TRBV12-3/TRBV12-4
CATLGANEQYF | TGTGCCACCCTGGGGGCTAATGAGCAGTACTTC | . | many | TRBJ2-7 | TRBV12-5
CASSLEVAGALDTQYF | TGTGCCAGCAGCTTAGAGGTAGCGGGGGCATTAGATACGCAGTATTTT | TRBD2 | . | TRBJ2-3 | TRBV7-6
CASSDTAYEQYF | TGTGCCAGCAGTGATACAGCCTACGAGCAGTACTTC | . | . | TRBJ2-7 | TRBV6-1
CASSYPPAGTEAFF | TGTGCCAGCAGCTACCCACCAGCAGGGACTGAAGCTTTCTTT | . | many | TRBJ1-1 | TRBV6-6
CASSYSSLADYEQYF | TGTGCCAGCAGTTACTCGAGTCTAGCCGACTACGAGCAGTACTTC | . | medium-sized | TRBJ2-7 | TRBV6-6
CASSEQPQDTEAFF | TGTGCCAGCAGTGAACAGCCTCAAGACACTGAAGCTTTCTTT | . | many | TRBJ1-1 | TRBV6-1
CASSLSSGALGGYTF | TGTGCCAGCAGCTTAAGTTCAGGGGCCCTAGGAGGCTACACCTTC | . | medium-sized | TRBJ1-2 | TRBV7-2
CASSPTGGGYTF | TGCGCCAGCAGCCCGACAGGGGGAGGCTACACCTTC | TRBD1 | few | TRBJ1-2 | TRBV5-1
CASSLTGTDPSYNEQFF | TGTGCCAGCAGCTTAACCGGGACGGACCCCTCCTACAATGAGCAGTTCTTC | . | many | TRBJ2-1 | TRBV12-3/TRBV12-4
CASSLNRPQGVGSPLHF | TGTGCCAGCAGTTTAAACCGGCCACAGGGGGTGGGTTCACCCCTCCACTTT | TRBD1 | many | TRBJ1-6 | TRBV27
CASSYLGQGGGYTF | TGTGCCAGCAGTTACCTCGGACAGGGTGGGGGCTACACCTTC | TRBD1 | few | TRBJ1-2 | TRBV6-5